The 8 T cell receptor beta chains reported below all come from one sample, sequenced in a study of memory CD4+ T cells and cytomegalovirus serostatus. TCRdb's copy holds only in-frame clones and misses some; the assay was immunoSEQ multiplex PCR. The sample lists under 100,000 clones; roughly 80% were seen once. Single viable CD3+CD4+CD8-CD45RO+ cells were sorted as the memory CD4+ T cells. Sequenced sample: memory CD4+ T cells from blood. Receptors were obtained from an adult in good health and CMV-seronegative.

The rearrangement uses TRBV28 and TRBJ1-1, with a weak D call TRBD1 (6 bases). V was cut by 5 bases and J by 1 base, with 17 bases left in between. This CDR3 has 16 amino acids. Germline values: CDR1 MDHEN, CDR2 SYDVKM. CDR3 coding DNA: TGTGCCAGCAGTCAGCCTCGAGGACAGAAGAACACTGAAGCTTTCTTT. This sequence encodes CASSQPRGQKNTEAFF.

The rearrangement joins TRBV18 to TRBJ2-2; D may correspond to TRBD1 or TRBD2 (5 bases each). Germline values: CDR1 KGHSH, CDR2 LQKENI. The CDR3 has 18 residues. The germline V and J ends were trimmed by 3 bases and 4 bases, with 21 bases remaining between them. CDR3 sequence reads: CASSPRPGTPGSTGELFF. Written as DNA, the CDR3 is TGTGCCAGCTCACCTAGACCCGGGACGCCAGGGAGCACCGGGGAGCTGTTTTTT.

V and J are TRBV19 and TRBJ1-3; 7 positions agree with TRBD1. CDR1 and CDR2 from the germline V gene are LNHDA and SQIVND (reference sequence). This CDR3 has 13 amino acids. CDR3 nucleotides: TGTGCTACGGAGGACAGGTCTGGAAACACCATATATTTT. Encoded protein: CATEDRSGNTIYF.

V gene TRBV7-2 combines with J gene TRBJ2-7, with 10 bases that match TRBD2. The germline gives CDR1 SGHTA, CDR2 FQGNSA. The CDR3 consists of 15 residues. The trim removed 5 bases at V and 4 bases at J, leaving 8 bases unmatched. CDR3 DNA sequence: TGTGCCAGCAGCGAAAAACTAGCGGGGAGTTACGAGCAGTACTTC. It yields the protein CASSEKLAGSYEQYF.

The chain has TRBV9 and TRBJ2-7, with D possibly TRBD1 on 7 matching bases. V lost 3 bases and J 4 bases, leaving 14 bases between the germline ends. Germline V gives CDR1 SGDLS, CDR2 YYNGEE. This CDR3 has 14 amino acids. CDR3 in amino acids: CASSDGGTEYEQYF. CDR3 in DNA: TGTGCCAGCAGCGATGGCGGGACAGAATACGAGCAGTACTTC. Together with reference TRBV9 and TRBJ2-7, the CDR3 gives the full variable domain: DSGVTQTPKHLITATGQRVTLRCSPRSGDLSVYWYQQSLDQGLQFLIQYYNGEERAKGNILERFSAQQFPDLHSELNLSSLELGDSALYFCASSDGGTEYEQYFGPGTRLTVT.

The CDR3 spells CASSAPRDGTYEQYF. The DNA for the CDR3 is TGCGCCAGCAGCGCCCCTCGGGACGGAACCTACGAGCAGTACTTC. The J gene is TRBJ2-7, the V gene TRBV5-1; D tentatively reads TRBD1 or TRBD2 (5 bases each). Germline assignment: CDR1 SGHRS and CDR2 YFSETQ. The CDR3 runs to 15 residues. The germline V and J ends were trimmed by 4 bases and 2 bases, with 16 bases remaining between them.

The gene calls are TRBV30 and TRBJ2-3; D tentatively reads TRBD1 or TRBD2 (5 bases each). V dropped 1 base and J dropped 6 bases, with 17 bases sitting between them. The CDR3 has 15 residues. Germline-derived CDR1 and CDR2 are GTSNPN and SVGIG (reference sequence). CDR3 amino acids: CAWSGSGTLYDTQYF. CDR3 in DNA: TGTGCCTGGAGTGGATCCGGGACCCTTTATGATACGCAGTATTTT.

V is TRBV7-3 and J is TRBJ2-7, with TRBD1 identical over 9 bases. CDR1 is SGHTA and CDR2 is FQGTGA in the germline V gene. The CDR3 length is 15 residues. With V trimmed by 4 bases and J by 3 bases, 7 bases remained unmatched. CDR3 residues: CASSSNPTGGYEQYF. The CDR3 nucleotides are TGTGCCAGCAGCTCAAACCCGACAGGGGGCTACGAGCAGTACTTC.